This TCR beta chain came from a study of shared clonotypes between healthy human individuals. Study as a whole: Plates per donor: three CD4 naive, three CD4 memory, two CD8 naive, one CD8 memory.

General observations from the study: Non-shared clonotypes showed lower generation probabilities than clonotypes common to all four donors.

The repertoire was sequenced with immunoSEQ multiplex PCR; TCRdb's copy has only in-frame clones and lacks some. The table has 550,000 to 850,000 clones, under 80% seen once. Note on this clone: Its matching antigen is unknown.

The V end lost 1 base, the J end lost 8 bases, and 7 bases lay between the germline ends. CDR1 is SGHAT and CDR2 is FQNNGV in the germline V gene. This CDR3 contains 12 residues. V usage is TRBV11-2 and J usage is TRBJ2-3; no clear D. Material for sequencing was memory CD4+ T cells sorted from blood. Documented subset: CD45RA-negative fraction. The TCR sequence derives from a woman aged 25 to 39 in good health. The CDR3 region has the DNA TGTGCCAGCAGCTTAGCCACTGTTACGCAGTATTTT. Residues: CASSLATVTQYF.